This T cell receptor beta chain was identified during a study of T cell responses to AZD1222 COVID-19 vaccine. TCRdb keeps only in-frame clones here, not all; method: immunoSEQ multiplex PCR. Among fewer than 20,000 clones, about 87% were seen once, and the ten largest hold just under 3%. This CDR3 spans 15 amino acids. Germline V gives CDR1 ENHRY, CDR2 SYGVKD. The trim removed 6 bases at V and 3 bases at J, leaving 10 bases unmatched. This clonotype was sampled from an adult who received the AZD1222 COVID-19 vaccine. The chain uses TRBV10-3 and TRBJ2-7; TRBD1 matches 8 bases. The specimen was peripheral blood, collected 28 days after the second AZD1222 dose. CDR3 amino acids: CAIRKTGAPDYEQYF. For the CDR3, the DNA is TGTGCCATCAGGAAGACAGGGGCCCCGGACTACGAGCAGTACTTC.